One and the same sample provided the 18 T cell receptor beta chains below, sequenced in a study of shared clonotypes between healthy human individuals. Naive CD8 cells lacked CD45RO and underwent positive selection for CCR7, leaving out terminally differentiated effector memory CD45RA+ cells. The repertoire was sequenced with immunoSEQ multiplex PCR; TCRdb's copy has only in-frame clones and lacks some. The table records roughly 810,000 clones, 90% to 97% of them present only once. The sequenced sample consisted of naive CD8+ T cells sorted from blood. All receptors derive from a man aged 25 to 45 in good health.

V and J are TRBV11-2 and TRBJ2-7; no firm D call. V lost 4 bases and J 3 bases, leaving 10 bases between the germline ends. From germline, CDR1 is SGHAT and CDR2 FQNNGV. CDR3 length: 13 residues. CDR3 DNA sequence: TGTGCCAGCAGCTCAGATCCGGGCTACGAGCAGTACTTC. Translated, it gives CASSSDPGYEQYF.

The genes are TRBV6-5 and TRBJ2-7; 10 bases fit TRBD2. Looked up from germline, CDR1 is MNHEY and CDR2 is SVGAGI. CDR3 length equals 14 residues. V lost 0 bases, J lost 6 bases, and 2 bases stayed unmatched. CDR3 nucleotide sequence: TGTGCCAGCAGTTACTCGGCTAGCGGGAGCGAGCAGTACTTC. This translates into CASSYSASGSEQYF.

The CDR3: CASSYNWDRGTDTQYF. The CDR3 nucleotides read TGCGCCAGCAGCTATAACTGGGACAGGGGCACAGATACGCAGTATTTT. The chain uses TRBV4-1 and TRBJ2-3; 9 positions match TRBD1. J gave up 1 base and V 5 bases, and 7 bases lay outside the gene matches. The CDR3 sequence is 16 residues long. Germline V gene data show CDR1 as MGHRA and CDR2 as YSYEKL.

This clone was recorded only once. The genes are TRBV27 and TRBJ2-7; D unclear. Trimming removed 5 bases at V and 0 bases at J, with 5 bases between. The CDR3 is 12 residues long. Germline loops: CDR1 MNHEY, CDR2 SMNVEV (reference sequence). The CDR3 DNA reads TGTGCCAGCAGTGACAACTCCTACGAGCAGTACTTC. Protein sequence: CASSDNSYEQYF.

This sequence joins TRBV5-1 and TRBJ2-7, with 10 bases lining up with TRBD1. The junction had 5 bases not matched to a gene; V was cut back by 5 bases and J by 3 bases. Germline V gene sequence: CDR1 SGHRS, CDR2 YFSETQ. There are 14 residues in the CDR3. CDR3 amino acids: CASRTGTGDYEQYF. The CDR3 nucleotides read TGCGCCAGCAGGACAGGGACAGGGGACTACGAGCAGTACTTC.

V is TRBV7-2 and J is TRBJ1-2; D not resolved. CDR1 is SGHTA and CDR2 is FQGNSA in the germline V gene. The CDR3 has 16 residues. The germline V and J ends were trimmed by 2 bases and 0 bases, with 13 bases remaining between them. CDR3 nucleotide sequence: TGTGCCAGCAGCTTATCTCAGGAGTTAGCTAACTATGGCTACACCTTC. It specifies CASSLSQELANYGYTF.

This clone was counted between two and nine times. V is TRBV27 and J is TRBJ1-5; the D is unclear. CDR1 and CDR2 (germline): MNHEY, SMNVEV (reference sequence). CDR3 size: 15 residues. With 4 bases removed from V and 5 bases from J, the gap between germline ends came to 15 bases. Here the CDR3 DNA reads TGTGCCAGCAGTTCAGCAGGAAGGTGGGATCAGCCCCAGCATTTT. As protein: CASSSAGRWDQPQHF.

The rearrangement uses TRBV2 and TRBJ2-5; no definite D call. V was cut by 4 bases and J by 3 bases, with 6 bases left in between. The CDR3 covers 12 residues. Germline loops: CDR1 SNHLY, CDR2 FYNNEI. The CDR3 bases are TGTGCCAGCAGTGGTCAAGAAGAGACCCAGTACTTC. Its protein product is CASSGQEETQYF.

This chain joins TRBV18 and TRBJ1-1; D not certain. CDR1 and CDR2 from the germline V gene are KGHSH and LQKENI. This CDR3 comprises 18 residues. V lost 3 bases to trimming and J lost 0 bases, with 20 bases between them. CDR3 sequence (DNA): TGTGCCAGCTCACCGGTGAACCTCCTACTAACCATGAACACTGAAGCTTTCTTT. It is translated as CASSPVNLLLTMNTEAFF.

Note on this clone: Other nucleotide sequences in the sample specify the same CDR3. The J gene is TRBJ2-7, the V gene TRBV7-6; D unclear. The CDR3 runs 13 residues. Trimming took off 1 base at V and 3 bases at J, with 7 bases between the two ends. The germline CDR1 and CDR2 sequences are SGHVS and FNYEAQ. The CDR3 coding sequence is TGTGCCAGCAGCTTAGGGGAAAGCTACGAGCAGTACTTC. Amino acid sequence: CASSLGESYEQYF.

The chain combines TRBV30 with TRBJ1-1; no reliable D call. CDR3 length: 13 residues. Germline loops: CDR1 GTSNPN, CDR2 SVGIG (reference sequence). Trimming pared 5 bases from V and 1 base from J, leaving 11 bases between. In DNA form, the CDR3 reads TGTGCCTGGGCCGTTATGGGGAACACTGAAGCTTTCTTT. Translation gives CAWAVMGNTEAFF.

V gene TRBV7-9 combines with J gene TRBJ1-1; TRBD1 matches at 8 bases. With 6 bases clipped from V and 1 base from J, the junction kept 4 bases outside the gene matches. Germline lookup yields CDR1 SEHNR and CDR2 FQNEAQ (reference sequence). This CDR3 is built from 14 residues. The CDR3 DNA follows: TGTGCCAGCAGAACGACAGGGGAGAACACTGAAGCTTTCTTT. As protein: CASRTTGENTEAFF.

On this clone itself: Different DNA sequences within this sample yield the same CDR3. This chain links TRBV27 with TRBJ2-1; 15 bases match TRBD2. The V and J ends lost 3 bases and 10 bases, in that order; junction bases with no gene match: 1. CDR1 and CDR2 (germline): MNHEY, SMNVEV (reference sequence). The CDR3 spans 14 residues. DNA of the CDR3: TGTGCCAGCAGTTTGGGGACTAGCGGGAGGGAGCAGTTCTTC. It yields the protein CASSLGTSGREQFF.

The rearrangement uses TRBV27 and TRBJ2-7; D may be TRBD2 (5 bases). The germline V gene has CDR1 MNHEY and CDR2 SMNVEV (reference sequence). CDR3 size: 13 residues. Trimming took 4 bases from V and 6 from J, leaving 13 bases between them. CDR3 bases: TGTGCCAGCAGTTCACTAGGCTCAGGCGAGCAGTACTTC. Amino acids: CASSSLGSGEQYF.

The V gene is TRBV9, the J gene TRBJ2-5; D is uncertain. Germline CDR1 and CDR2: SGDLS and YYNGEE. V was trimmed by 4 bases and J by 5 bases, leaving 9 bases between them. This CDR3 has 12 amino acids. The CDR3 bases are TGTGCCAGCAGCTTCCTGGGGGAGACCCAGTACTTC. Its protein product is CASSFLGETQYF.

The V call is TRBV6-1, the J call TRBJ1-1; no firm D call. The CDR3 sequence is 15 residues long. Deletions cut 2 bases from V and 0 bases from J, with 10 bases between. Germline assignment: CDR1 MNHNS and CDR2 SASEGT. CDR3 bases: TGTGCCAGCAGTGAATGGTTCTCCATGAACACTGAAGCTTTCTTT. As protein: CASSEWFSMNTEAFF.

J is TRBJ2-3 and V is TRBV28, with 10 bases matching TRBD2. Germline CDR1 MDHEN, CDR2 SYDVKM. There are 17 residues in the CDR3. After removal of 4 bases from V and 4 bases from J, the junction contained 11 bases not matched to a gene. This chain's CDR3 is CASSYPPSGRQADTQYF. The CDR3 coding sequence is TGTGCCAGCAGTTACCCCCCTAGCGGGAGACAGGCAGATACGCAGTATTTT.

The J gene is TRBJ2-1, the V gene TRBV6-5; 11 bases are a match to TRBD1. V was clipped by 1 base and J by 7 bases; unmatched bases: 6. Germline lookup yields CDR1 MNHEY and CDR2 SVGAGI. This CDR3 has 16 amino acids. CDR3 protein: CASSYYGTGGSNEQFF. CDR3 DNA: TGTGCCAGCAGTTACTACGGGACAGGGGGTTCGAATGAGCAGTTCTTC.